Listed below are T cell receptor delta chains from one sample, sequenced in a study of gamma-delta T cells after stem cell transplantation. TCRdb re-called clones from the RT-PCR reads via CATT. Of about 13,000 delta-chain clones listed, about 30% are singletons. Sequencing was carried out using gamma-delta T cells. These receptors all stem from a human donor. It is not recorded whose cells these are; they may come from a transplant donor. The CDR3 runs from the conserved cysteine through the conserved F or W. D genes are given only for firm matches. Clone size appears in some rows only: once, few, many, or a class for an expanded clone.

d_call clone_size j_call v_call cdr3_aa cdr3_nt
TRDD3 NA TRDJ3 TRDV2 CACDTLLGDSLYTRQMFF TGTGCCTGTGACACGCTACTGGGGGATTCCTTGTACACCCGACAGATGTTTTTC
TRDD3 NA TRDJ1 TRDV1 CALGELSYVDWGIPYTDKLIF TGTGCTCTTGGGGAACTCTCCTACGTTGACTGGGGGATTCCTTACACCGATAAACTCATCTTT
TRDD3 NA TRDJ2 TRDV3 CACSLRGYGTAQLFF TGTGCCTGTAGCTTGAGGGGATACGGGACAGCACAACTCTTCTTT
NA NA TRDJ1 TRDV1 CALGDFLDDDKLIF TGTGCTCTTGGGGATTTCCTGGATGACGATAAACTCATCTTT
NA few TRDJ1 TRDV1 CALGEPTWEPLGIGDKLIF TGTGCTCTTGGGGAACCAACTTGGGAGCCCTTAGGGATCGGCGATAAACTCATCTTT
TRDD3 NA TRDJ3 TRDV2 CACDLFLGDTDLDTRQMFF TGTGCCTGTGACCTTTTCCTGGGGGATACTGACTTGGACACCCGACAGATGTTTTTC
TRDD3 few TRDJ1 TRDV3 CASLKLGDVYTDKLIF TGTGCCTCCCTAAAACTGGGGGATGTGTACACCGATAAACTCATCTTT
NA medium-sized TRDJ1 TRDV2 CACDLKLIF TGTGCCTGTGACCTTAAACTCATCTTT
NA NA TRDJ1 TRDV1 CALGLPLEVPTGGVIF TGTGCTCTTGGGCTGCCCTTAGAGGTACCGACGGGAGGTGTCATCTTT
TRDD3 few TRDJ1 TRAV29/DV5 CAAGETGGQYTDKLIF TGTGCAGCCGGTGAGACTGGGGGCCAATACACCGATAAACTCATCTTT
TRDD3 NA TRDJ3 TRDV2 CACDNGLGDTAWDTRQMFF TGTGCCTGTGACAACGGACTGGGGGATACGGCCTGGGACACCCGACAGATGTTTTTC
NA NA TRDJ1 TRDV3 CASLSQGCLSDKLIF TGTGCCTCCCTCTCCCAGGGATGCCTCTCCGATAAACTCATCTTT
TRDD3 few TRDJ1 TRDV1 CALGEPAEGIQEGYTDKLIF TGTGCTCTTGGGGAACCCGCGGAGGGGATACAGGAGGGGTACACCGATAAACTCATCTTT
TRDD2 NA TRDJ1 TRAV29/DV5 CAASAGYLPSPLTDKLIF TGCGCAGCAAGCGCGGGGTACCTTCCTAGCCCCCTCACCGATAAACTCATCTTT
TRDD3 NA TRDJ1 TRDV3 CASPRGGGYFIDKLIF TGTGCCTCCCCACGGGGTGGGGGATACTTTATCGATAAACTCATCTTT
TRDD3 NA TRDJ3 TRDV2 CACDTYWGIPWDTRQMFF TGTGCCTGTGACACATACTGGGGGATACCCTGGGACACCCGACAGATGTTTTTC
NA few TRDJ4 TRDV1 CALGEGGLPITYWINRVPLIF TGTGCTCTTGGGGAAGGGGGCCTTCCCATCACGTACTGGATAAATCGGGTACCCCTGATCTTT
TRDD3 few TRDJ3 TRDV2 CACDTAGGYGSSWDTRQMFF TGTGCCTGTGACACGGCTGGGGGATACGGGAGCTCCTGGGACACCCGACAGATGTTTTTC
TRDD3 NA TRDJ1 TRDV1 CALGDPSRGGYPQNTDKLIF TGTGCTCTTGGGGATCCGTCTCGTGGGGGATACCCACAAAACACCGATAAACTCATCTTT
NA NA TRDJ1 TRDV3 CASPREYTDKLIF TGTGCCTCTCCACGGGAGTACACCGATAAACTCATCTTT
TRDD3 few TRDJ1 TRAV29/DV5 CAASTGLLGVTRVPYTDKLIF TGTGCAGCAAGTACTGGTCTGCTGGGGGTCACTCGGGTCCCGTACACCGATAAACTCATCTTT
TRDD3 medium-sized TRDJ2 TRAV29/DV5 CAASRKSFTGGYRHILTAQLFF TGTGCAGCAAGCCGTAAATCCTTTACTGGGGGATACCGTCATATTTTGACAGCACAACTCTTCTTT
TRDD3 few TRDJ3 TRDV2 CACDTGGYATSWDTRQMFF TGTGCCTGTGACACTGGGGGATACGCAACCTCCTGGGACACCCGACAGATGTTTTTC
TRDD3 few TRDJ2 TRDV2 CAWDTGGYTAQLFF TGTGCCTGGGACACCGGGGGATACACAGCACAACTCTTCTTT
NA NA TRDJ1 TRDV2 CACDGLTDYTDKLIF TGTGCCTGCGATGGGCTGACTGACTACACCGATAAACTCATCTTT
NA few TRDJ1 TRDV1 CALGDPWAIVAELIF TGTGCTCTTGGGGACCCTTGGGCTATTGTTGCAGAACTCATCTTT
TRDD3 medium-sized TRDJ3 TRDV2 CACDTWGYWDTRQMFF TGTGCCTGTGACACCTGGGGATACTGGGACACCCGACAGATGTTTTTC
TRDD3 NA TRDJ1 TRDV1 CALGGRLFPYWGRDKLIF TGTGCTCTTGGGGGAAGGTTATTCCCGTACTGGGGGAGGGATAAACTCATCTTT
TRDD3 few TRDJ1 TRDV1 CALGERRLLGDKLIF TGTGCTCTTGGGGAACGCCGCTTACTGGGGGATAAACTCATCTTT
TRDD3 NA TRDJ1 TRAV29/DV5 CAASPYWGPHKLIF TGTGCAGCAAGTCCTTACTGGGGGCCTCATAAACTCATCTTT
NA few TRDJ1 TRDV2 CACDTRCLPRGSSSTDKLIF TGTGCCTGTGACACCAGATGTCTTCCGAGGGGGTCGTCGAGCACCGATAAACTCATCTTT
TRDD3 few TRDJ1 TRDV1 CALGELSCALGDRTDKLIF TGTGCTCTTGGGGAACTAAGTTGCGCACTGGGGGATAGAACCGATAAACTCATCTTT
NA NA TRDJ3 TRDV2 CACDTAGRGSWDTRQMFF TGTGCCTGTGACACCGCCGGTAGGGGCTCCTGGGACACCCGACAGATGTTTTTC
NA few TRDJ1 TRDV1 CALGEPSYVGDRYTDKLIF TGTGCTCTTGGGGAACCTTCCTACGTGGGGGACCGGTACACCGATAAACTCATCTTT
NA NA TRDJ3 TRDV2 CACDTEGSSSWDTRQMFF TGTGCCTGTGACACCGAGGGGTCGAGCTCCTGGGACACCCGACAGATGTTTTTC
NA NA TRDJ1 TRDV1 CALGEGGYPLGSRKLIF TGTGCTCTTGGGGAAGGAGGATACCCCCTAGGGTCACGGAAACTCATCTTT
NA NA TRDJ1 TRDV3 CASLPTWTGGRTDKLIF TGTGCCTCCCTTCCTACGTGGACTGGGGGAAGAACCGATAAACTCATCTTT
NA NA TRDJ1 TRDV1 CALGGRTKRGPKSSTDKLIF TGTGCTCTTGGGGGCAGAACGAAGAGGGGTCCAAAGTCTTCCACCGATAAACTCATCTTT
NA NA TRDJ1 TRDV1 CALGELQELGDTDKLIF TGTGCTCTTGGGGAACTTCAGGAACTGGGTGACACCGATAAACTCATCTTT
TRDD3 NA TRDJ3 TRDV2 CACDTGGYRSSWDTRQMFF TGTGCCTGTGACACTGGGGGATACAGGAGCTCCTGGGACACCCGACAGATGTTTTTC
TRDD3 NA TRDJ3 TRDV2 CACVELGDTSWDTRQMFF TGTGCCTGTGTTGAACTGGGGGATACTTCCTGGGACACCCGACAGATGTTTTTC
TRDD3 few TRDJ1 TRDV1 CALGDPRGHFQPVTGGSVGDPYTDKLIF TGTGCTCTTGGGGACCCGAGGGGGCACTTCCAACCTGTGACTGGGGGTTCCGTGGGTGACCCGTACACCGATAAACTCATCTTT
TRDD3 NA TRDJ1 TRAV29/DV5 CAASESGGLGGYTDKLIF TGTGCAGCAAGCGAGAGTGGTGGGCTGGGGGGTTACACCGATAAACTCATCTTT
TRDD3 NA TRDJ3 TRDV2 CACDKYWGLSSWDTRQMFF TGTGCCTGTGACAAGTACTGGGGGCTAAGCTCCTGGGACACCCGACAGATGTTTTTC
TRDD3 few TRDJ1 TRDV2 CACDIFLLSYWGIVTDKLIF TGTGCCTGTGACATCTTCCTACTTTCGTACTGGGGGATAGTCACCGATAAACTCATCTTT